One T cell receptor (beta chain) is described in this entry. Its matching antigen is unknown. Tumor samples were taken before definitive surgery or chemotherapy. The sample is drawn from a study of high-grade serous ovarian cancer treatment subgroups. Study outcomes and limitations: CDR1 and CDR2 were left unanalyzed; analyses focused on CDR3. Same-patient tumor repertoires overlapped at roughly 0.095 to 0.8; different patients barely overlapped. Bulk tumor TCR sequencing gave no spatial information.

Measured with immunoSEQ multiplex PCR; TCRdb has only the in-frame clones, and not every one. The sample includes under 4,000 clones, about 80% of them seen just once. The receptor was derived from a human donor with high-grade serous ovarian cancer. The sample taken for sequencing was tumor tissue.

Here the CDR3 reads CASSSGTSDYNEQFF. The CDR3 DNA is TGTGCCAGCAGCTCCGGGACTAGCGACTACAATGAGCAGTTCTTC. This sequence joins TRBV11-3 and TRBJ2-1, with TRBD2 matching over 10 bases. The CDR3 runs 15 residues. Trimming took 4 bases from V and 3 from J; bases not matched to a gene: 3. CDR1 is SGHNT and CDR2 is YENEEA in the germline V gene.